The clone carrying this T cell receptor (beta chain) was counted between two and nine times. Regarding time point: blood 4 weeks post-SBRT, at nephrectomy. Treatment defined: 15 Gy SBRT to primary tumor, nephrectomy 4 weeks later. Nephrectomy followed 15 Gy stereotactic body radiation by 4 weeks. This specimen belongs to a study of radiation and T cells in renal cell carcinoma. Using immunoSEQ multiplex PCR, the repertoire was profiled, and TCRdb retains in-frame clones only, with some absent. Among 150,000 to 200,000 clones listed, around 90% were seen once. The origin of this receptor is a woman in her 50s with renal cell carcinoma. The sequencing used blood, collected from a patient whose treatment included radiotherapy and nephrectomy.

The CDR3 DNA reads as TGTGCCAGCAGCTTAGATAGGGCGGCCGATGGCTACACCTTC. Translation: CASSLDRAADGYTF. This chain links TRBV11-2 with TRBJ1-2; D ambiguous. The CDR3 is 14 residues long. Germline V gives CDR1 SGHAT, CDR2 FQNNGV. The germline V and J ends were trimmed by 0 bases and 6 bases, with 11 bases remaining between them.